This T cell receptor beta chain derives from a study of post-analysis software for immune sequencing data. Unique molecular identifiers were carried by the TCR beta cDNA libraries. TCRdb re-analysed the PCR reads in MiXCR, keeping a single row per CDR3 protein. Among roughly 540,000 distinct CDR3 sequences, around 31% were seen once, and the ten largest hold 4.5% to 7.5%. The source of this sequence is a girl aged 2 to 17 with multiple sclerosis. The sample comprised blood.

The chain's CDR3 is CASSPTRQGIGATDTQYF. The DNA for the CDR3 is TGTGCCAGCAGTCCGACCCGACAGGGGATCGGGGCCACAGATACGCAGTATTTT. V is TRBV12-3 or TRBV12-4 and J is TRBJ2-3, with 8 bases that match TRBD1. This CDR3 is 18 amino acids long. V lost 5 bases and J lost 2; bases outside the gene matches: 15.